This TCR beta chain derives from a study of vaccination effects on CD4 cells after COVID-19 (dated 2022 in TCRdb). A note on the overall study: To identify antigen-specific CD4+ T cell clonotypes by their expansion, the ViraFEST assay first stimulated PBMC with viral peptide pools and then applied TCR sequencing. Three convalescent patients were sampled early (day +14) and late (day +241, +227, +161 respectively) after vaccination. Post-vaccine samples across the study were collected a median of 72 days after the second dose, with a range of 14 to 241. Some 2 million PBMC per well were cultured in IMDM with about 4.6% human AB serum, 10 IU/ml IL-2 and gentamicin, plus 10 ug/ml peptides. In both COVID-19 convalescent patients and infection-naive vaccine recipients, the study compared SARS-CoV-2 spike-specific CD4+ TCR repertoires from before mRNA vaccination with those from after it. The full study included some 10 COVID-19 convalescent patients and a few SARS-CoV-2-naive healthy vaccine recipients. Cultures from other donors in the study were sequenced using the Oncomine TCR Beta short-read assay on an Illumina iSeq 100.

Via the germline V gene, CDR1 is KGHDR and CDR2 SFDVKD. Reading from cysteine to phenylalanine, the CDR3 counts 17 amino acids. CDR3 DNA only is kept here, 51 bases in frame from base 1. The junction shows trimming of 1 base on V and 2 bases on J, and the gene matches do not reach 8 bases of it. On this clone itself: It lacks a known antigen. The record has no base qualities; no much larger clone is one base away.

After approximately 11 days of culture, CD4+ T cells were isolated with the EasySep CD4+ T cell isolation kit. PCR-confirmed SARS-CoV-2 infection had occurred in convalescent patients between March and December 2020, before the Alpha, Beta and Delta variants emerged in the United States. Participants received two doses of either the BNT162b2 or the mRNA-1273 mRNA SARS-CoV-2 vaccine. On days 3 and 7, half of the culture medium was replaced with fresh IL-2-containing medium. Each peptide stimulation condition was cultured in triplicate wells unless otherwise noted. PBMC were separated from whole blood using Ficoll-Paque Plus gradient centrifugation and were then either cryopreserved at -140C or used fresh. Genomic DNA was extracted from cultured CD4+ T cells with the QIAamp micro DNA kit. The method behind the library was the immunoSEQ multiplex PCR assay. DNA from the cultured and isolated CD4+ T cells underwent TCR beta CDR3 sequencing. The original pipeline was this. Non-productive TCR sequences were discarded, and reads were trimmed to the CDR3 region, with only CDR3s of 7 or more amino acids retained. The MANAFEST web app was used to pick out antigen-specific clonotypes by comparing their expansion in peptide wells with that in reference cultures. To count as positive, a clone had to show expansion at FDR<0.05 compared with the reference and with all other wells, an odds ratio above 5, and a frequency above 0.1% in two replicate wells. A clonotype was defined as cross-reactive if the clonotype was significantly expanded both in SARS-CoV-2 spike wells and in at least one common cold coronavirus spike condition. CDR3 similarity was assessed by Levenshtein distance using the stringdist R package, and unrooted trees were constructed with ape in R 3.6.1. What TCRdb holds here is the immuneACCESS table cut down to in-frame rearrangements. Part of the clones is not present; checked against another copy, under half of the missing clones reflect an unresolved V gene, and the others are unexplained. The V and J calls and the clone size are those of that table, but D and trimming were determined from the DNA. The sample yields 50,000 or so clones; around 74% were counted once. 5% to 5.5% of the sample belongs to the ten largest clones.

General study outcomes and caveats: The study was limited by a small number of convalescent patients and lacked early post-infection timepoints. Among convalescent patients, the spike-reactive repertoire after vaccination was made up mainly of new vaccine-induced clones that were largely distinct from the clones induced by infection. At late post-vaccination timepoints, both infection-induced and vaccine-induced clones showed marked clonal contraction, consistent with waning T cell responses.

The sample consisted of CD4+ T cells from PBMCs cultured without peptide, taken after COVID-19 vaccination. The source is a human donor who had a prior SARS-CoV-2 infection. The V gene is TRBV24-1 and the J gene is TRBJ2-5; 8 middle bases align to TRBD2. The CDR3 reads CATSDLPGRVGQETQYF. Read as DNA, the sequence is TGTGCCACCAGTGATTTACCCGGGAGGGTGGGACAAGAGACCCAGTACTTC.